This note documents a single T cell receptor beta chain sequence. Reverse transcription of roughly 0.45 to 1 ug RNA was performed with random hexamers. Via MiXCR, TCRdb re-called the immunoSEQ multiplex PCR reads, giving one row per CDR3 protein. The data show about 83,000 distinct CDR3 sequences, approximately 96% seen once. The record originates from a study of CD8 T cells in Susac syndrome. Study information: Treatment at blood withdrawal was none, corticosteroids, or intravenous immunoglobulin alone in Susac syndrome patients.

The CDR3 runs to 14 residues. Trimming shortened V by 1 base and J by 3 bases, and 7 bases separated the two germline ends. Germline assignment: CDR1 SGHDN and CDR2 FVKESK. The sequencing input was CD8+ T cells from PBMCs. The origin of this receptor is a human donor with Susac syndrome. The chain has TRBV14 and TRBJ2-1; D is possibly TRBD1 (5 bases). The chain's CDR3 is CASSQAGFYNEQFF. The CDR3 nucleotides read TGTGCCAGCAGCCAAGCAGGGTTCTACAATGAGCAGTTCTTC.